This TCR beta chain appears in the sequencing data of a study of blood T cells in healthy people across ages. Study-wide points: The study regarded diversity estimates from one million T cells as underestimates.

The CDR3 contains 16 residues. V shed 4 bases, J shed 4 bases, and the junction held 8 bases outside the gene matches. Germline loops: CDR1 SGHDT, CDR2 YYEEEE. A note on this clonotype: Its specificity is not known.

Primers used in a second PCR of about 6 to 11 cycles were a sample-barcoded 5' primer and a J-beta primer mix. Each cDNA molecule received a tag from a template-switch adaptor that had 12 random nucleotides. MiXCR, run by TCRdb on the 5' RACE reads, gives a single entry per CDR3 protein. The table includes about a million distinct CDR3 sequences, roughly half detected once. This sequence was found in a woman aged 60-75 years in good health. J is TRBJ2-3 and V is TRBV5-6, with 11 bases matching TRBD2. The sample taken for sequencing was blood. Here the CDR3 DNA reads TGTGCCAGCAGCAAAACTAGCGGGAGTTTGGCAGATACGCAGTATTTT. This codes for CASSKTSGSLADTQYF.